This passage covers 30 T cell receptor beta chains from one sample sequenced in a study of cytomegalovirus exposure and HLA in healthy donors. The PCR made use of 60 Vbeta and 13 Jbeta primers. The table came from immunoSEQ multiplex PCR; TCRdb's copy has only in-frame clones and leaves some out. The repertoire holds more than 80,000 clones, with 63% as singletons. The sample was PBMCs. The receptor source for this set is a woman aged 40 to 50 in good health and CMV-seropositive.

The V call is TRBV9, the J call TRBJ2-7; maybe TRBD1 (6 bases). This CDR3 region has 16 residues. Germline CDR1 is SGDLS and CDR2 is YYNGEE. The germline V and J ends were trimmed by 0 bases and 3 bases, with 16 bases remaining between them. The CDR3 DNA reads TGTGCCAGCAGCGTAGGGCAGGGGCAGGCTCTCTACGAGCAGTACTTC. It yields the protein CASSVGQGQALYEQYF.

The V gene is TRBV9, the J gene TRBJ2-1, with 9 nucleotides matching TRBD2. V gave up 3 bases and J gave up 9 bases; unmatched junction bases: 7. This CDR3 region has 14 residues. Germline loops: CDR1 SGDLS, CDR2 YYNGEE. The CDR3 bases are TGTGCCAGCAGCGCCCCAGCGGGAGGCGGTGAGCAGTTCTTC. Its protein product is CASSAPAGGGEQFF. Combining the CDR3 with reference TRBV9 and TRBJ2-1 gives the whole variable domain DSGVTQTPKHLITATGQRVTLRCSPRSGDLSVYWYQQSLDQGLQFLIQYYNGEERAKGNILERFSAQQFPDLHSELNLSSLELGDSALYFCASSAPAGGGEQFFGPGTRLTVL.

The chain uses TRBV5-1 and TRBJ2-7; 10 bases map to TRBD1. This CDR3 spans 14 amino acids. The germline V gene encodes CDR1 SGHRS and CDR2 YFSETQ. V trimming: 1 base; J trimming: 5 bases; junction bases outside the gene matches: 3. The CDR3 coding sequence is TGCGCCAGCAGCTTGACCGGGACAGGGGACGAGCAGTACTTC. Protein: CASSLTGTGDEQYF.

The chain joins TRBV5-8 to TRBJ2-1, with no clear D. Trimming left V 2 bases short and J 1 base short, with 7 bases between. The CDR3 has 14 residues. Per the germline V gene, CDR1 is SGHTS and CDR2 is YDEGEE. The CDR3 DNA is TGTGCCAGCAGCTTACGGGTGTCCTACAATGAGCAGTTCTTC. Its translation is CASSLRVSYNEQFF.

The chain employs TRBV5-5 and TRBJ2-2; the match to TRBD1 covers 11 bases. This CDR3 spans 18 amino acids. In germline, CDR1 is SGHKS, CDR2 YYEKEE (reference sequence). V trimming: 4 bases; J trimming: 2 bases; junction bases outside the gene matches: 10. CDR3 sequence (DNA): TGTGCCAGCAGCCCCAGGACAGGGGGCAGGCTAAACACCGGGGAGCTGTTTTTT. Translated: CASSPRTGGRLNTGELFF.

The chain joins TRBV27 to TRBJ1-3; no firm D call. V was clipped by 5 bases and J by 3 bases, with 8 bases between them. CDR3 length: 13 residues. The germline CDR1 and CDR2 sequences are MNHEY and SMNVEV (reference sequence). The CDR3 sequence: CASSPTGGNTIYF. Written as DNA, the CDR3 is TGTGCCAGCAGTCCGACGGGTGGAAACACCATATATTTT.

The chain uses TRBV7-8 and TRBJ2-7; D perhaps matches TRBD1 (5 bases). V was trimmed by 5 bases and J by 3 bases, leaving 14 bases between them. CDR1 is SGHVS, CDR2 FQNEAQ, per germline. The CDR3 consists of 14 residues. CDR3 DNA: TGTGCCAGCAGCAACCCAGGGTTAAGCTACGAGCAGTACTTC. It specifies CASSNPGLSYEQYF.

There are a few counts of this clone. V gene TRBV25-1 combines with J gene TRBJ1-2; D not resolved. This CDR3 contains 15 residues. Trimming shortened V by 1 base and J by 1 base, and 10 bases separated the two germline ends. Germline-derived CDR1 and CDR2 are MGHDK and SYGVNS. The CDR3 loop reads CASSECSDLNYGYTF. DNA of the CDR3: TGTGCCAGCAGTGAATGTTCAGATCTTAACTATGGCTACACCTTC.

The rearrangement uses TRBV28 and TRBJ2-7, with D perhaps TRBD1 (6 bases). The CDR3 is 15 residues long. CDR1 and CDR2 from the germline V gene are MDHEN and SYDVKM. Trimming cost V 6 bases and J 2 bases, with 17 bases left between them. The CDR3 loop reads CASRPTGTRAYEQYF. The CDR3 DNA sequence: TGTGCCAGCAGACCCACCGGGACACGAGCCTACGAGCAGTACTTC.

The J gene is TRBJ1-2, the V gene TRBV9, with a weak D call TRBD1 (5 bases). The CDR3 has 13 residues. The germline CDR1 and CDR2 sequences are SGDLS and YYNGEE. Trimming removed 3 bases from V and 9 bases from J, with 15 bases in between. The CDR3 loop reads CASSAVGGESYTF. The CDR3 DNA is TGTGCCAGCAGCGCCGTGGGGGGGGAAAGCTACACCTTC.

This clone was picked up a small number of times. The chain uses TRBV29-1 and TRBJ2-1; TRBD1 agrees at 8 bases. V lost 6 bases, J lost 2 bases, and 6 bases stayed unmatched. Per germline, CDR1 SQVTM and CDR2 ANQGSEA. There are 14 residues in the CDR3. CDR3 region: CSVDRGLTYNEQFF. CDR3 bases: TGCAGCGTCGACAGGGGTCTTACCTACAATGAGCAGTTCTTC.

CDR3 in amino acids: CAWTSGWNGELFF. CDR3 sequence (DNA): TGTGCCTGGACCTCGGGGTGGAACGGGGAGCTGTTTTTT. The V gene is TRBV30, the J gene TRBJ2-2, with D possibly matching TRBD2 (5 bases). The V end was cut by 4 bases, the J end by 7 bases, with 13 bases between. CDR1 and CDR2 (germline): GTSNPN, SVGIG (reference sequence). This CDR3 is built from 13 residues.

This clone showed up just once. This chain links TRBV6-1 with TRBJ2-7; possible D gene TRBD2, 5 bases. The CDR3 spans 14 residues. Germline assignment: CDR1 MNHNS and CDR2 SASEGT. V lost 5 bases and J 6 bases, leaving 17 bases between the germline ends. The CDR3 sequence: CASSNSEASSEQYF. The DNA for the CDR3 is TGTGCCAGCAGTAACTCCGAGGCTAGCTCCGAGCAGTACTTC.

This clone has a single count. CDR3 DNA sequence: TGTGCCAGCAGCTTGGGGCAAGCAGGGTATAGCAATCAGCCCCAGCATTTT. As protein: CASSLGQAGYSNQPQHF. This chain links TRBV5-8 with TRBJ1-5, with D perhaps TRBD1 (5 bases). Deletions cut 0 bases from V and 0 bases from J, with 13 bases between. This CDR3 comprises 17 residues. Germline assignment: CDR1 SGHTS and CDR2 YDEGEE.

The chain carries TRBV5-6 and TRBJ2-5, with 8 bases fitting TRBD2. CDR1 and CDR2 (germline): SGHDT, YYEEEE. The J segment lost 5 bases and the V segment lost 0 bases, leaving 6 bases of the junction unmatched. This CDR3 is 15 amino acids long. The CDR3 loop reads CASSLASGSGETQYF. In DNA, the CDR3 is TGTGCCAGCAGCTTGGCAAGCGGGAGCGGGGAGACCCAGTACTTC.

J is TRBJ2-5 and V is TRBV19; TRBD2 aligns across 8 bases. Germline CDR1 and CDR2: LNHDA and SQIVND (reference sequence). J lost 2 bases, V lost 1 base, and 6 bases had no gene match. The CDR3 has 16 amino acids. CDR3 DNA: TGTGCCAGTAGTATAGGCAGCGGGAGAGAACAAGAGACCCAGTACTTC. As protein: CASSIGSGREQETQYF.

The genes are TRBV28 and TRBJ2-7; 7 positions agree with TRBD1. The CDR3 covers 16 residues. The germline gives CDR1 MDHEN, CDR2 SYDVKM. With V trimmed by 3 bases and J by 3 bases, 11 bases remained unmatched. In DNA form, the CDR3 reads TGTGCCAGCAGTTTGGGGTTGGACAGGCGTATCTACGAGCAGTACTTC. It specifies CASSLGLDRRIYEQYF.

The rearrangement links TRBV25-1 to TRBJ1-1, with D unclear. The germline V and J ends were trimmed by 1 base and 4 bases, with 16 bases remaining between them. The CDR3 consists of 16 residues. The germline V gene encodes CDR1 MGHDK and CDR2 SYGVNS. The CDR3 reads CASSEFREGRSTEAFF. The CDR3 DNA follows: TGTGCCAGCAGTGAATTTCGAGAGGGCAGGAGCACTGAAGCTTTCTTT.

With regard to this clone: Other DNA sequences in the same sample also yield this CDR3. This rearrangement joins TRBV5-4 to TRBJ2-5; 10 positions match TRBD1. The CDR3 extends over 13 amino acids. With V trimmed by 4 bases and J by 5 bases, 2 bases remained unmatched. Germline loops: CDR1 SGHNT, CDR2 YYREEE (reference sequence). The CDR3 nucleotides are TGTGCCAGCAGCAGGACAGGGGGGGAGACCCAGTACTTC. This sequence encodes CASSRTGGETQYF. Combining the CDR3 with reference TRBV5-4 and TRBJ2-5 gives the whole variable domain ETGVTQSPTHLIKTRGQQVTLRCSSQSGHNTVSWYQQALGQGPQFIFQYYREEENGRGNFPPRFSGLQFPNYSSELNVNALELDDSALYLCASSRTGGETQYFGPGTRLLVL.

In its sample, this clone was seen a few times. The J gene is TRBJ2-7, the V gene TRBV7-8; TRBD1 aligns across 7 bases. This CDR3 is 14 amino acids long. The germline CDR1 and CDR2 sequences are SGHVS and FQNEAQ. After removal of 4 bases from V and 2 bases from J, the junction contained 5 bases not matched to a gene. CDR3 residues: CASSSGQLPYEQYF. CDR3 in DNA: TGTGCCAGCAGCTCGGGACAGCTTCCCTACGAGCAGTACTTC.

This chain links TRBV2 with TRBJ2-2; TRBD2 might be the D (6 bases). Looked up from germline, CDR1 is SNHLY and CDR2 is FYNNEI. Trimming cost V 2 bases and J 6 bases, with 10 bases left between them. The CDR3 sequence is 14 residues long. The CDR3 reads CASSERRGSGELFF. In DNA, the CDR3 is TGTGCCAGCAGTGAAAGGCGGGGATCCGGGGAGCTGTTTTTT.

The CDR3 bases are TGTGCCAGCAATCGGGGGAACACCGGGGAGCTGTTTTTT. It specifies CASNRGNTGELFF. The chain recombines TRBV2 with TRBJ2-2; tentatively, D is TRBD2 (5 bases). Trimming left V 7 bases short and J 1 base short, with 7 bases between. The CDR3 spans 13 residues. Germline V lookup: CDR1 SNHLY, CDR2 FYNNEI.

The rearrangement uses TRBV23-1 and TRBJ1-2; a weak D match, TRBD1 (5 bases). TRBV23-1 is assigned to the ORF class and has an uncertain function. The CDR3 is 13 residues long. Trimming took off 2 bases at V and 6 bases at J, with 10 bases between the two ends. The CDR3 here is CASSQDRIHGYTF. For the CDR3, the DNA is TGCGCCAGCAGTCAAGACAGAATCCATGGCTACACCTTC.

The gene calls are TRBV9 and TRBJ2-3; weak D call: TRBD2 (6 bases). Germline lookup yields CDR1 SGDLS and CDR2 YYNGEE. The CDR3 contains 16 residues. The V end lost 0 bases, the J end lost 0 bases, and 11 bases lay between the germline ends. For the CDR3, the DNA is TGTGCCAGCAGCGTAGAGGTCGGGACTAGCACAGATACGCAGTATTTT. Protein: CASSVEVGTSTDTQYF.

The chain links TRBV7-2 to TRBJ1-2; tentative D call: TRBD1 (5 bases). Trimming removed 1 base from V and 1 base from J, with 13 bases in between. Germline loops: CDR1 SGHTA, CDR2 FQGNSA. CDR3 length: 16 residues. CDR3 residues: CASSLGPGSVNYGYTF. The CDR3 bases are TGTGCCAGCAGCTTAGGCCCAGGGTCGGTTAACTATGGCTACACCTTC.

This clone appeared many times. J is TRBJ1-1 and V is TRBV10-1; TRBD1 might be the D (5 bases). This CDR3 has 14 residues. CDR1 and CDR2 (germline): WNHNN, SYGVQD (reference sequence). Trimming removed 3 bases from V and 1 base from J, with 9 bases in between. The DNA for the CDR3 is TGCGCCAGCAGTGAAGGCAGGGCGAACACTGAAGCTTTCTTT. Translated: CASSEGRANTEAFF.

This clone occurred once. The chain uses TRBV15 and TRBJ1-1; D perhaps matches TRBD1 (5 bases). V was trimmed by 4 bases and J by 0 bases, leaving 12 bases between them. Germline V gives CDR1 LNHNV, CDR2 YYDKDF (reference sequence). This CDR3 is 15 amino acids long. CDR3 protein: CATSKGRGLNTEAFF. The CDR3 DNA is TGTGCCACCAGCAAAGGGAGGGGTCTGAACACTGAAGCTTTCTTT.

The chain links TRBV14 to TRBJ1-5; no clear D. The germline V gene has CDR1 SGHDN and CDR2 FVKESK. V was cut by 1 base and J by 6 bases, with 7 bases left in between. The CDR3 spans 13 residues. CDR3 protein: CASSQGFSQPQHF. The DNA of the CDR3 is TGTGCCAGCAGCCAAGGATTTAGTCAGCCCCAGCATTTT.

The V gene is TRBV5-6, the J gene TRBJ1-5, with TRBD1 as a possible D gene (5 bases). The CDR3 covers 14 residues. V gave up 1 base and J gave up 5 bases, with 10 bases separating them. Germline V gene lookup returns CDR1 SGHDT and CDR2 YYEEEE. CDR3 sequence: CASSLSGGDQPQHF. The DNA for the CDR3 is TGTGCCAGCAGCTTGTCGGGAGGGGATCAGCCCCAGCATTTT.

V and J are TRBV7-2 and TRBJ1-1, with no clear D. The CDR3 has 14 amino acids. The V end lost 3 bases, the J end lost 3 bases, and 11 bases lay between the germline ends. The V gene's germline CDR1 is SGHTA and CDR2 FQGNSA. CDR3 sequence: CASSFAGKYTEAFF. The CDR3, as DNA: TGTGCCAGCAGCTTCGCAGGAAAATACACTGAAGCTTTCTTT.